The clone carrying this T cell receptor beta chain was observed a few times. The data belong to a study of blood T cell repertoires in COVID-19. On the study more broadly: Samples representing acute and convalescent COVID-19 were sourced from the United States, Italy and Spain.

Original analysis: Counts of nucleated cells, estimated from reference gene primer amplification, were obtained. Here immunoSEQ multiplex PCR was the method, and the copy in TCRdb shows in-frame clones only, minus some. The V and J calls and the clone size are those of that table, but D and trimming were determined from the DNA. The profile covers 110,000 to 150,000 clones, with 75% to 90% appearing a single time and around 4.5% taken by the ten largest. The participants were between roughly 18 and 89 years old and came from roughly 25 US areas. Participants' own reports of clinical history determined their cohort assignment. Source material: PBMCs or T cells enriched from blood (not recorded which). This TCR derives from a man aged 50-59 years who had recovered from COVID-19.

CDR3 in amino acids: CASSTGTEEKLFF. The CDR3 DNA reads TGTGCCAGCAGTACCGGGACAGAGGAAAAACTGTTTTTT. The chain couples TRBV2 to TRBJ1-4; the match to TRBD1 covers 7 bases. This CDR3 has 13 amino acids. Germline V gene sequence: CDR1 SNHLY, CDR2 FYNNEI. The trim removed 5 bases at V and 8 bases at J, leaving 5 bases unmatched.